This T cell receptor beta chain was profiled in a study of shared clonotypes between healthy human individuals. Study conclusions and caveats: The donor pool, a small one, limited the genetic and exposure-history diversity represented.

Method: immunoSEQ multiplex PCR; TCRdb's copy keeps in-frame clones and lacks some. Among some 2,500,000 clones listed, about nine tenths were seen once. Worth noting for this clone: Its cognate antigen is unknown.

The V end lost 2 bases, the J end lost 8 bases, and 22 bases lay between the germline ends. Per germline, CDR1 SGHRS and CDR2 YFSETQ. The CDR3 is 17 residues long. Subsets obtained from CD4+ cells comprised CD45RA+ naive and CD45RA-negative memory cells. The receptor's source is a man aged 18 to 29 in good health. Some clones in this sample may be carry-over from other donors' samples. Sequencing was carried out using naive CD4+ T cells from PBMCs. Subset described: CD45RA+ positively selected. The chain has TRBV5-1 and TRBJ1-4; D is perhaps TRBD1 (5 bases). DNA of the CDR3: TGCGCCAGCAGCTTTAAACCCCGGGGCCCAGCATGGGAAAAACTGTTTTTT. It translates to CASSFKPRGPAWEKLFF.